This T cell receptor beta chain was sequenced during a study of vaccination and CD4 T cells after COVID-19. In the study overall: Comprising six males and four females, the convalescent participants counted two Hispanic individuals among them. Overall study findings and caveats: Spike mono-reactive status applied to 304 of 307 vaccine-specific clones in convalescent patients.

The CDR3 totals 15 residues. V was clipped by 4 bases and J by 0 bases, with 13 bases between them. Per the germline V gene, CDR1 is MDHEN and CDR2 is SYDVKM. Concerning this clonotype: The antigen remains undetermined.

An Oncomine TCR Beta short-read assay was used to sequence the DNA from cultured CD4+ T cells. Someone extracted genomic DNA from cultured CD4+ T cells. MiXCR, applied by TCRdb to the PCR reads, yields one record per CDR3 protein. Of about 26,000 distinct CDR3 sequences listed, approximately 40% are singletons. Treatment given: approximately 9-day PBMC culture with coronavirus spike peptide pools or control peptides (ViraFEST assay). Expansion of antigen-specific T cells with peptide pools by ViraFEST preceded sequencing of TCRs. The sequence derives from a human donor who had recovered from COVID-19. The rearrangement joins TRBV28 to TRBJ2-7, with a possible D match to TRBD2 (6 bases). Sequencing used CD4+ T cells from blood, cultured in vitro. CDR3: CASSSGDWSSYEQYF. The CDR3 DNA is TGTGCCAGCAGTTCCGGGGACTGGAGCTCCTACGAGCAGTACTTC.